The 21 T cell receptor beta chains below were found in one sample sequenced in a study of shared clonotypes between healthy human individuals. This table comes from immunoSEQ multiplex PCR, and its TCRdb copy is limited to in-frame clones, with some not included. Of approximately 700,000 clones in the sample, around four fifths were seen once. Sequences were obtained from memory CD4+ T cells sorted from blood. Subset: CD45RA-negative fraction. The origin of the receptors is a woman in her thirties in good health.

Only a few counts were recorded for this clone. V and J are TRBV5-1 and TRBJ2-5; 8 bases agree with TRBD1. The CDR3 runs to 14 residues. Trimming at V came to 4 bases and at J to 4 bases, leaving 6 bases not matched to a gene. Germline V lookup: CDR1 SGHRS, CDR2 YFSETQ. The CDR3 here is CASSPSTGGETQYF. CDR3 DNA: TGCGCCAGCAGCCCATCCACAGGGGGAGAGACCCAGTACTTC.

This chain links TRBV2 with TRBJ1-2; 7 bases match TRBD1. This CDR3 is 14 amino acids long. CDR1 SNHLY and CDR2 FYNNEI come from the germline V gene. With V trimmed by 6 bases and J by 2 bases, 6 bases remained unmatched. CDR3 DNA sequence: TGTGCCAGCAGGGAGACAGGGCCAAACTATGGCTACACCTTC. Its translation is CASRETGPNYGYTF. The whole variable domain, filled in from reference TRBV2 and TRBJ1-2, reads EPEVTQTPSHQVTQMGQEVILRCVPISNHLYFYWYRQILGQKVEFLVSFYNNEISEKSEIFDDQFSVERPDGSNFTLKIRSTKLEDSAMYFCASRETGPNYGYTFGSGTRLTVV.

The table lists this clone with a few counts. Other DNA sequences in this sample translate to the same CDR3. V is TRBV10-3 and J is TRBJ2-2; possibly TRBD1 for D (5 bases). Germline V gene lookup returns CDR1 ENHRY and CDR2 SYGVKD. The V end was cut by 2 bases, the J end by 5 bases, with 6 bases between. The CDR3 spans 13 residues. CDR3 bases: TGTGCCATCAGTGAGAGGGGAACCGGGGAGCTGTTTTTT. Its translation: CAISERGTGELFF.

Points on this clone: Being one base from a much bigger clone, this may be a read error. The chain combines TRBV9 with TRBJ2-1, with TRBD2 identical over 9 bases. V trimming: 3 bases; J trimming: 0 bases; junction bases outside the gene matches: 1. Germline V gives CDR1 SGDLS, CDR2 YYNGEE. This CDR3 spans 15 amino acids. The CDR3 sequence is CASSGSGSSYNEQFF. The CDR3 nucleotides read TGTGCCAGCAGCGGTAGCGGGAGCTCCTACAATGAGCAGTTCTTC.

The rearrangement uses TRBV2 and TRBJ2-5; either TRBD1 or TRBD2 may supply D (5 bases each). Trimming removed 5 bases at V and 4 bases at J, with 20 bases between. Germline assignment: CDR1 SNHLY and CDR2 FYNNEI. This CDR3 is built from 16 residues. Written as DNA, the CDR3 is TGTGCCAGCAGTTTTTCCACGGGGACGTGGCCAGAGACCCAGTACTTC. Translated: CASSFSTGTWPETQYF.

The chain carries TRBV27 and TRBJ1-5; D is perhaps TRBD1 (6 bases). In germline, CDR1 is MNHEY, CDR2 SMNVEV (reference sequence). CDR3 size: 14 residues. Trimming took off 4 bases at V and 8 bases at J, with 15 bases between the two ends. The CDR3 DNA reads TGTGCCAGCAGTTCCTCCCAGGGGAGTGAGCCCCAGCATTTT. Translated, it gives CASSSSQGSEPQHF.

The chain employs TRBV7-8 and TRBJ2-3; D might be TRBD1 (5 bases). Germline lookup yields CDR1 SGHVS and CDR2 FQNEAQ. Trimming stripped 5 bases from V and 2 bases from J, with 14 bases between. The CDR3 contains 15 residues. The CDR3: CASSEDRLNTDTQYF. Written as DNA, the CDR3 is TGTGCCAGCAGCGAAGACAGACTCAACACAGATACGCAGTATTTT.

Here the CDR3 DNA reads TGTGCCAGCAGGCCCCCTGGCGGGGTGCACGAGCAGTACTTC. This sequence encodes CASRPPGGVHEQYF. The gene calls are TRBV6-6 and TRBJ2-7; perhaps TRBD2 as D (6 bases). Germline assignment: CDR1 MNHNY and CDR2 SVGAGI (reference sequence). The CDR3 has 14 amino acids. Between the trimmed V and J ends, which lost 6 bases and 5 bases, there was a span of 17 bases.

The CDR3 DNA is TGTGCCAGCAGTCGACAGGATAATGAGCAGTTCTTC. Translating it yields CASSRQDNEQFF. The rearrangement links TRBV28 to TRBJ2-1; tentatively, D is TRBD1 (6 bases). CDR3 size: 12 residues. Germline loops: CDR1 MDHEN, CDR2 SYDVKM. Trimming took 5 bases from V and 7 from J, leaving 9 bases between them.

The chain has TRBV4-1 and TRBJ2-7; 10 bases match TRBD2. The CDR3 length is 16 residues. Looked up from germline, CDR1 is MGHRA and CDR2 is YSYEKL. V shed 1 base and J 5 bases; nucleotides not matched to a gene: 8. CDR3 nucleotides: TGCGCCAGCAGCCAAGTTGCCCTAGCGGGAGCACACGAGCAGTACTTC. Translated, it gives CASSQVALAGAHEQYF.

This chain uses TRBV18 with TRBJ2-3; unclear D gene. The CDR3 contains 12 residues. V lost 4 bases, J lost 3 bases, and 5 bases lay in between. Germline values: CDR1 KGHSH, CDR2 LQKENI. The CDR3 DNA sequence: TGTGCCAGCTCACTAATAACAGATACGCAGTATTTT. It specifies CASSLITDTQYF.

The chain combines TRBV5-1 with TRBJ2-5; D not certain. The V and J ends lost 1 base and 4 bases respectively, with 14 bases between them. Germline assignment: CDR1 SGHRS and CDR2 YFSETQ. The CDR3 extends over 15 amino acids. CDR3 DNA sequence: TGCGCCAGCAGCTTGTTCCCAGCCTCGGGAGAGACCCAGTACTTC. As protein: CASSLFPASGETQYF.

This clone was seen a single time. The chain couples TRBV10-3 to TRBJ2-3; 10 bases are shared with TRBD2. Trimming took 10 bases from V and 1 from J; bases not matched to a gene: 5. Looked up from germline, CDR1 is ENHRY and CDR2 is SYGVKD. The CDR3 length is 14 residues. CDR3 region: CATSGRTGTDTQYF. The CDR3 DNA reads TGTGCCACTAGCGGGAGAACTGGCACAGATACGCAGTATTTT.

The V and J genes are TRBV28 and TRBJ1-4, with 8 bases aligning to TRBD1. Per the germline V gene, CDR1 is MDHEN and CDR2 is SYDVKM. V lost 7 bases to trimming and J lost 2 bases; unmatched junction nucleotides: 6. CDR3 length: 15 amino acids. CDR3 in DNA: TGTGCCAGCACCAAAAGACAGGGGACTAATGAAAAACTGTTTTTT. Its translation is CASTKRQGTNEKLFF.

This clone turned up a few times. The V and J genes are TRBV18 and TRBJ2-1; no clear D. Germline-derived CDR1 and CDR2 are KGHSH and LQKENI. CDR3 length: 14 residues. V lost 2 bases and J lost 6, with 11 bases in between. CDR3 in DNA: TGTGCCAGCTCACCAGGGGATTGGAGCAATGAGCAGTTCTTC. This encodes CASSPGDWSNEQFF.

The genes are TRBV28 and TRBJ2-1; D ambiguous. Germline V gene lookup returns CDR1 MDHEN and CDR2 SYDVKM. V gave up 6 bases and J gave up 11 bases, with 17 bases separating them. CDR3 length equals 13 residues. In nucleotides, the CDR3 is TGTGCCAGCAGCCCAACGCAACACGGAAAGCAGTTCTTC. This gives the protein CASSPTQHGKQFF.

The genes are TRBV30 and TRBJ2-3; 8 bases align to TRBD1. The CDR3 sequence is 15 residues long. CDR1 is GTSNPN and CDR2 is SVGIG in the germline V gene (reference sequence). Losses at the gene ends were 2 bases for V and 6 bases for J; bases not matched to a gene: 10. The DNA for the CDR3 is TGTGCCTGGAGTCCAGGACAGGGAGAGGGGGATACGCAGTATTTT. Amino acid sequence: CAWSPGQGEGDTQYF.

The chain employs TRBV5-1 and TRBJ2-7; 7 positions agree with TRBD1. Germline V CDR1 and CDR2: SGHRS, YFSETQ. V lost 4 bases and J lost 6; bases outside the gene matches: 10. CDR3 length: 14 residues. The CDR3 nucleotides are TGCGCCAGCAGCCTCCGAGGGACAGACCCCGAGCAGTACTTC. Translating gives CASSLRGTDPEQYF. Together with reference TRBV5-1 and TRBJ2-7, the CDR3 gives the full variable domain: KAGVTQTPRYLIKTRGQQVTLSCSPISGHRSVSWYQQTPGQGLQFLFEYFSETQRNKGNFPGRFSGRQFSNSRSEMNVSTLELGDSALYLCASSLRGTDPEQYFGPGTRLTVT.

This sequence joins TRBV2 and TRBJ2-7, with TRBD2 identical over 10 bases. The CDR3 extends over 16 amino acids. V lost 6 bases and J lost 6; bases outside the gene matches: 14. From germline, CDR1 is SNHLY and CDR2 FYNNEI. CDR3 sequence reads: CASRQGASGSIGEQYF. DNA of the CDR3: TGTGCCAGCAGGCAAGGGGCTAGCGGGAGTATTGGCGAGCAGTACTTC. The full variable domain, in which reference TRBV2 and TRBJ2-7 provide the parts outside the CDR3, is EPEVTQTPSHQVTQMGQEVILRCVPISNHLYFYWYRQILGQKVEFLVSFYNNEISEKSEIFDDQFSVERPDGSNFTLKIRSTKLEDSAMYFCASRQGASGSIGEQYFGPGTRLTVT.

The V call is TRBV27, the J call TRBJ1-3; 7 positions agree with TRBD1. CDR3 length: 15 amino acids. Germline V lookup: CDR1 MNHEY, CDR2 SMNVEV (reference sequence). V lost 5 bases to trimming and J lost 4 bases; unmatched junction nucleotides: 8. CDR3 DNA sequence: TGTGCCAGCAGTCCCGCCGGGACAGTAGGAAACACCATATATTTT. Its protein product is CASSPAGTVGNTIYF.

This sequence joins TRBV28 and TRBJ2-7; D gene ambiguous. The germline gives CDR1 MDHEN, CDR2 SYDVKM. This CDR3 is 14 amino acids long. The V and J ends lost 3 bases and 0 bases respectively, with 9 bases between them. CDR3 sequence reads: CASSFSRTSYEQYF. CDR3 DNA sequence: TGTGCCAGCAGTTTCTCACGTACCTCCTACGAGCAGTACTTC.